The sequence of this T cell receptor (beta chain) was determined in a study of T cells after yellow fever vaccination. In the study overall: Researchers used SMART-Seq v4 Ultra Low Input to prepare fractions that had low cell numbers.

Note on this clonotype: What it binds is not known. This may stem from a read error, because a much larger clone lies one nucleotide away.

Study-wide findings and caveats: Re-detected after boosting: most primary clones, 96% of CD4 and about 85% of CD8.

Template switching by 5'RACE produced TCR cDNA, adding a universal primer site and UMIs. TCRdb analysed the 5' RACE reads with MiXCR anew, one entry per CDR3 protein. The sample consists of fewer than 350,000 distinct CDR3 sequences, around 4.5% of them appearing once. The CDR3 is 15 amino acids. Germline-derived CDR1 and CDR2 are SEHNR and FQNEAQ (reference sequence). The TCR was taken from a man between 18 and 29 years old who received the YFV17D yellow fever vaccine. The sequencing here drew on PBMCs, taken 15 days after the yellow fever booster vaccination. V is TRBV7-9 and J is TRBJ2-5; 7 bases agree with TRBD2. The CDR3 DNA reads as TGTGCCAGCAGCATTGGCGGCGGGGGAGGAGAGACCGAGTACTTC. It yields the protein CASSIGGGGGETEYF.